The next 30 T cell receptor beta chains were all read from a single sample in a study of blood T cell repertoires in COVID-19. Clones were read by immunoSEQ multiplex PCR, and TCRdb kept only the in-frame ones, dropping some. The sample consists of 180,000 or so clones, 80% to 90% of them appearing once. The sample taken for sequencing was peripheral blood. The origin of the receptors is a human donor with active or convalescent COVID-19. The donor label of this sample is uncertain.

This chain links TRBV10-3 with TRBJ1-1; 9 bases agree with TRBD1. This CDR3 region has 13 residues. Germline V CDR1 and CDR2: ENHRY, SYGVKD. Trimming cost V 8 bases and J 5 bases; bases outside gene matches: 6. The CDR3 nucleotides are TGTGCCATCGGTACGGGACAGGGTACTGAAGCTTTCTTT. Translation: CAIGTGQGTEAFF.

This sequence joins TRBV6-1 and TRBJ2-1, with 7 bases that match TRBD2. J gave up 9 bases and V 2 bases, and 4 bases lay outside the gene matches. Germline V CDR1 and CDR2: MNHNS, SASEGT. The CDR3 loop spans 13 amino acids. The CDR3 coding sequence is TGTGCCAGCAGTGAATATTTAGCGGGTGAGCAGTTCTTC. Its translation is CASSEYLAGEQFF.

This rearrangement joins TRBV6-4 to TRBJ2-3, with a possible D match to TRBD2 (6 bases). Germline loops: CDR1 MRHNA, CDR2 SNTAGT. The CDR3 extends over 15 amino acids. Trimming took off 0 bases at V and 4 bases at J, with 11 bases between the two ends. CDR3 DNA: TGTGCCAGCAGTGACTCCCCCGGGAGCGCAGATACGCAGTATTTT. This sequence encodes CASSDSPGSADTQYF.

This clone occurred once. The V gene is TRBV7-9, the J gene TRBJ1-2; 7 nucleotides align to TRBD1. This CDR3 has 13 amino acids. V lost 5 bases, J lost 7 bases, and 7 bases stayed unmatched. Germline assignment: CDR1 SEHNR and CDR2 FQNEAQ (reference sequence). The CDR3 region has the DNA TGTGCCAGCAGCCCGAAGGGGGCACTTGGCTACACCTTC. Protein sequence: CASSPKGALGYTF. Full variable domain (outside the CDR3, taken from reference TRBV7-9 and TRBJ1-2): DTGVSQNPRHKITKRGQNVTFRCDPISEHNRLYWYRQTLGQGPEFLTYFQNEAQLEKSRLLSDRFSAERPKGSFSTLEIQRTEQGDSAMYLCASSPKGALGYTFGSGTRLTVV.

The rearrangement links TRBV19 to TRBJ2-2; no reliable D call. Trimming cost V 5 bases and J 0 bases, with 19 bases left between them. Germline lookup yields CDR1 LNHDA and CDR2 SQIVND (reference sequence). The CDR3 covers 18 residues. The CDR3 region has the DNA TGTGCCAGTAGTCCAGGATATCTCCCAGTGGCGAACACCGGGGAGCTGTTTTTT. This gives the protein CASSPGYLPVANTGELFF. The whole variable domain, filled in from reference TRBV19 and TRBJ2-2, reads DGGITQSPKYLFRKEGQNVTLSCEQNLNHDAMYWYRQDPGQGLRLIYYSQIVNDFQKGDIAEGYSVSREKKESFPLTVTSAQKNPTAFYLCASSPGYLPVANTGELFFGEGSRLTVL.

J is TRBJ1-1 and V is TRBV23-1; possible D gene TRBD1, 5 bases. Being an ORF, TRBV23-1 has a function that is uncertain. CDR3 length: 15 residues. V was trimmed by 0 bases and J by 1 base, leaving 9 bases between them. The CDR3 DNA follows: TGCGCCAGCAGTCAATCGGGGGAGGGGAACACTGAAGCTTTCTTT. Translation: CASSQSGEGNTEAFF.

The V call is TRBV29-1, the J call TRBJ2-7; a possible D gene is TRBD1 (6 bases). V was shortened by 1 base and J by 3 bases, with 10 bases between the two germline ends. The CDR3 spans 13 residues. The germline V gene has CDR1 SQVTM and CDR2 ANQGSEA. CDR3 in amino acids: CSVEVGTFYEQYF. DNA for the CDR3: TGCAGCGTTGAAGTCGGGACATTCTACGAGCAGTACTTC.

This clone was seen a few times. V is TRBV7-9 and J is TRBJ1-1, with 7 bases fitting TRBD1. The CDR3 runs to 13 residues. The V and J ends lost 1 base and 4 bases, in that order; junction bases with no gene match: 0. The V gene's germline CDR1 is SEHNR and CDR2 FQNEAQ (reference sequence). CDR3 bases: TGTGCCAGCAGCTTAGGACAGGGCACTGAAGCTTTCTTT. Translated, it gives CASSLGQGTEAFF.

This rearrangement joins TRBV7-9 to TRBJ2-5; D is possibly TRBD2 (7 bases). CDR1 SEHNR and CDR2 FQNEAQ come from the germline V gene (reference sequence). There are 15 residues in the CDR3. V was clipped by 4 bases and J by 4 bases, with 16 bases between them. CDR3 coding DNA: TGTGCCAGCAGCTCCCTAGGGGGGGCTGGAGAGACCCAGTACTTC. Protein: CASSSLGGAGETQYF.

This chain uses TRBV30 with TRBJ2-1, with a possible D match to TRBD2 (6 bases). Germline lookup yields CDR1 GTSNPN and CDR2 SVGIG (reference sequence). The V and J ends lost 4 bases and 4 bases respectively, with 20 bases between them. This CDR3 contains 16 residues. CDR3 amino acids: CAWMGGLDYPYNEQFF. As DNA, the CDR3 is TGTGCCTGGATGGGGGGTTTGGACTATCCATACAATGAGCAGTTCTTC.

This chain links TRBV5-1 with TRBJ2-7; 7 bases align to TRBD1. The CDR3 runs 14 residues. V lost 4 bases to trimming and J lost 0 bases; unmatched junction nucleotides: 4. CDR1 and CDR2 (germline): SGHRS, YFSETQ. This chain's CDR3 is CASSPGTVSYEQYF. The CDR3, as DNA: TGCGCCAGCAGCCCCGGGACAGTCTCCTACGAGCAGTACTTC.

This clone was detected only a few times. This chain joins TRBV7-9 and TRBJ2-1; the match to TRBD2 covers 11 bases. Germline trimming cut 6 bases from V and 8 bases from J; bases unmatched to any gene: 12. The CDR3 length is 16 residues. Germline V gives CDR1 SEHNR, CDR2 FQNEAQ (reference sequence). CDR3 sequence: CASRSGLAGPGHEQFF. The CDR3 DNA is TGTGCCAGCAGATCCGGACTAGCGGGCCCAGGCCATGAGCAGTTCTTC.

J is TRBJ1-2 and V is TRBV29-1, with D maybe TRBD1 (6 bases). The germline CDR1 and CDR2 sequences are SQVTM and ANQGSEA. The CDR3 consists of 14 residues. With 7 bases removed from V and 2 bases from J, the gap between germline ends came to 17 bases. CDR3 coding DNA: TGCAGCGCAGCCGCCCCCGGGACAAACTATGGCTACACCTTC. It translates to CSAAAPGTNYGYTF.

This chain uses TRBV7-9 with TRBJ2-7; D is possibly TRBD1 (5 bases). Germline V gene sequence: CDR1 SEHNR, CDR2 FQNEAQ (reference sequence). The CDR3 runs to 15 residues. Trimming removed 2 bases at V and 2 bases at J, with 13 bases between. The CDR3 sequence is CASSLTYDSTYEQYF. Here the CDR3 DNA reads TGTGCCAGCAGCTTAACATACGACAGTACCTACGAGCAGTACTTC.

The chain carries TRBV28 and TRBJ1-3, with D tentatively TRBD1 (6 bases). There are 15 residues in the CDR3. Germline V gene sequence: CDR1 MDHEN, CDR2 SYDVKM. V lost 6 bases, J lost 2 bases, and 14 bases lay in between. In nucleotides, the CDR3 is TGTGCCAGCAGACCCACAGGGATGGCTGGAAACACCATATATTTT. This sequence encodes CASRPTGMAGNTIYF.

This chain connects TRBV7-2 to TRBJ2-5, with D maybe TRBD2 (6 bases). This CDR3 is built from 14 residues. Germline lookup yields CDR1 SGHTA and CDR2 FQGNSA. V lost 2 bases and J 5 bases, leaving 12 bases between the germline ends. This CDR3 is CASSLLGGGETQYF. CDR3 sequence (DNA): TGTGCCAGCAGCTTATTGGGAGGCGGGGAGACCCAGTACTTC.

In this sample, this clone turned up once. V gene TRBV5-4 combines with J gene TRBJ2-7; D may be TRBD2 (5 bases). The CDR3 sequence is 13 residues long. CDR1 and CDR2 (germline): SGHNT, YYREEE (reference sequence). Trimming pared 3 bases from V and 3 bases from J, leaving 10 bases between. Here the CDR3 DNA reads TGTGCCAGCAGCTCGGGAAAGAGCTACGAGCAGTACTTC. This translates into CASSSGKSYEQYF.

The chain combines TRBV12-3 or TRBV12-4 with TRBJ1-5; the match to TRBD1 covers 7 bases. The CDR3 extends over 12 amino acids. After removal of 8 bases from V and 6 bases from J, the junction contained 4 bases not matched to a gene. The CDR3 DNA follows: TGTGCCAGCTCAGGGGGAGGTCAGCCCCAGCATTTT. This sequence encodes CASSGGGQPQHF.

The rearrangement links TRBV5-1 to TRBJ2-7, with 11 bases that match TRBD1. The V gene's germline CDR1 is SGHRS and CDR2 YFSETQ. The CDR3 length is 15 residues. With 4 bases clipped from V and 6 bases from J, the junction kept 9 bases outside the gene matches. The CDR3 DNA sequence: TGCGCCAGCAGCCCAGGACAGGGGGCGCTTCTCGAGCAGTACTTC. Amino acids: CASSPGQGALLEQYF. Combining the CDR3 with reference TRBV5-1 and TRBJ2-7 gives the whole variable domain KAGVTQTPRYLIKTRGQQVTLSCSPISGHRSVSWYQQTPGQGLQFLFEYFSETQRNKGNFPGRFSGRQFSNSRSEMNVSTLELGDSALYLCASSPGQGALLEQYFGPGTRLTVT.

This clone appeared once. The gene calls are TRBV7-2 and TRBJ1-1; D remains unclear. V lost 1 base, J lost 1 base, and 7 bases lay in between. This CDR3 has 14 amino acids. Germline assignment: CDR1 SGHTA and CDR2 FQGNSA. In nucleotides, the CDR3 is TGTGCCAGCAGCTTAGAACACAGGAACACTGAAGCTTTCTTT. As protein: CASSLEHRNTEAFF.

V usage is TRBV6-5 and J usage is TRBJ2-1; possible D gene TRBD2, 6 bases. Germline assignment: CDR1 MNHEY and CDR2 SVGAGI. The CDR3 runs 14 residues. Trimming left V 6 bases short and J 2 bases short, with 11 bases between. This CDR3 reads CASRPGGAYNEQFF. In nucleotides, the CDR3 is TGTGCCAGCAGGCCCGGGGGAGCCTACAATGAGCAGTTCTTC.

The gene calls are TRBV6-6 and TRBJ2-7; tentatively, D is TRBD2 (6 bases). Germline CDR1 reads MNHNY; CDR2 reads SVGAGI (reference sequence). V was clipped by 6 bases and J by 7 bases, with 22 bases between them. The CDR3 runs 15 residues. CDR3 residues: CASRQSYGGVWEQYF. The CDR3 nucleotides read TGTGCCAGCAGACAGAGCTACGGGGGAGTTTGGGAGCAGTACTTC.

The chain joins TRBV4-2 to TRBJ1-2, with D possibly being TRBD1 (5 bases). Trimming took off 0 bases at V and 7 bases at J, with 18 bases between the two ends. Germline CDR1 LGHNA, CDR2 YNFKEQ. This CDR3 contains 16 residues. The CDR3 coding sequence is TGTGCCAGCAGCCAAGATAGAGCCCTATCGGGGGGTGGCTACACCTTC. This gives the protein CASSQDRALSGGGYTF.

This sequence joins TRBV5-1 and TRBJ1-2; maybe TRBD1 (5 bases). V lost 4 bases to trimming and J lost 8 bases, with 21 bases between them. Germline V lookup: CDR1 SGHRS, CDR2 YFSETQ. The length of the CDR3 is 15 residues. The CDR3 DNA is TGCGCCAGCAGCCTCGCCCCATCAGGGTGGGAAGGCTACACCTTC. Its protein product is CASSLAPSGWEGYTF.

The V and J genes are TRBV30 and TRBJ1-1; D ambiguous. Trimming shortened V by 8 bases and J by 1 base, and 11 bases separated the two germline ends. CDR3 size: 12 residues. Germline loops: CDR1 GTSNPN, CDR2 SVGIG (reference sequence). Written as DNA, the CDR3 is TGTGCCCGCGCGGGTGGGAACACTGAAGCTTTCTTT. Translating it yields CARAGGNTEAFF.

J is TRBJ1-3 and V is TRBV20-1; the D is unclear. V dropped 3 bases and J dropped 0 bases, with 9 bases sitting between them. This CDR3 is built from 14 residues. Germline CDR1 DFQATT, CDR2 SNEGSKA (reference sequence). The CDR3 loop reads CSASAGISGNTIYF. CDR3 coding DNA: TGCAGTGCTAGTGCAGGTATCTCTGGAAACACCATATATTTT.

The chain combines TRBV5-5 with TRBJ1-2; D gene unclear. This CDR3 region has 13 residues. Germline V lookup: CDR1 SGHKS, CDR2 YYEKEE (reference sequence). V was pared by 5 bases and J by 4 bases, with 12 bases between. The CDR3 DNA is TGTGCCAGCAGTTCAGATTTGATCTATGGCTACACCTTC. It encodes CASSSDLIYGYTF.

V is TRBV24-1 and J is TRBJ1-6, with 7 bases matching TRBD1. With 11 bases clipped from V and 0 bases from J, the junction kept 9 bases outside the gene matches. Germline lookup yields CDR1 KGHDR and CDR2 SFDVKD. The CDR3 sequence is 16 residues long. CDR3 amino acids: CAREQGSNSYNSPLHF. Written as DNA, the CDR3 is TGTGCCAGGGAACAGGGGAGCAACTCCTATAATTCACCCCTCCACTTT.

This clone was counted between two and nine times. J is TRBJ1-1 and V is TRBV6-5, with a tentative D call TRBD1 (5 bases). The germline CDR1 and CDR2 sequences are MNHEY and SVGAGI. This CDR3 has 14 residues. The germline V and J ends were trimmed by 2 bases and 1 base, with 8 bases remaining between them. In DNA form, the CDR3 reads TGTGCCAGCAGTTACAGGACACCGAACACTGAAGCTTTCTTT. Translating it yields CASSYRTPNTEAFF.

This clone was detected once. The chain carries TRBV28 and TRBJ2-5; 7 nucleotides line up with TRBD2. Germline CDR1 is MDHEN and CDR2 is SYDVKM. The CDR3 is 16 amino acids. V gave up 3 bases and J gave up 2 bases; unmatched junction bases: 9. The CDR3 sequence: CASSLVGRASQETQYF. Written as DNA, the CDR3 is TGTGCCAGCAGTTTGGTAGGGAGGGCCTCTCAAGAGACCCAGTACTTC.